This T cell receptor beta chain was profiled in a study of OX40 agonist ivuxolimab in advanced cancers. Study-level findings and limits: CD4+ and CD8+ blood T cells expanded clonally by week 6 at 0.1 to 3.0 mg/kg. Those patients achieving a partial response at 0.1-3.0 mg/kg showed among the lowest clonal expansion.

Comments on this clone: Its antigen is not identified.

Assay used: immunoSEQ multiplex PCR; TCRdb lists only in-frame clones, some missing. The sample holds approximately 64,000 clones, approximately 83% seen once. Material: CD4+ or CD8+ T cells sorted from blood, obtained in a trial of the OX40 agonist ivuxolimab. The TCR originated in an adult with an advanced solid tumor such as melanoma, head and neck, liver or kidney cancer.

CDR3 amino acids: CSGDTSYGYTF. CDR3 in DNA: TGCAGCGGGGACACATCCTATGGCTACACCTTC. The chain carries TRBV29-1 and TRBJ1-2; perhaps TRBD1 as D (6 bases). Trimming stripped 7 bases from V and 4 bases from J, with 10 bases between. The CDR3 has 11 amino acids. Germline V gives CDR1 SQVTM, CDR2 ANQGSEA.